This T cell receptor beta chain was obtained from a study of long-term antiretroviral therapy in people with HIV. Looking at the study overall: The study's earliest collections predate the 2015 immediate-ART recommendation by about a decade. Study-level results: In HIV, the repertoires covered a tighter span of CDR3 lengths than in controls. Clonotypes expanded prior to ART showed repertoire dominance at all sampled time points.

V gave up 2 bases and J gave up 6 bases; unmatched junction bases: 9. The CDR3 sequence is 15 residues long. Germline values: CDR1 LNHNV, CDR2 YYDKDF (reference sequence). Cryopreserved PBMC numbered roughly 1-11 million per sample before DNA extraction. As for this clone: Its antigen is still unknown.

Sequencing relied on immunoSEQ assay v3.0, run at survey level. Only in-frame clones appear in the TCRdb table, and some are missing; sequencing was by immunoSEQ multiplex PCR. There are 15,000 to 20,000 clones in the sample; about 80% occur only once, and about a sixth lies in the top ten. The sequence derives from a man between 35 and 55 years old with HIV. Source: unsorted PBMCs, taken just before starting antiretroviral therapy. J is TRBJ2-5 and V is TRBV15, with 7 positions matching TRBD2. The CDR3 sequence: CATSRTPRESQTQYF. The CDR3 DNA reads TGTGCCACCAGCAGAACTCCGCGGGAGAGCCAGACCCAGTACTTC.